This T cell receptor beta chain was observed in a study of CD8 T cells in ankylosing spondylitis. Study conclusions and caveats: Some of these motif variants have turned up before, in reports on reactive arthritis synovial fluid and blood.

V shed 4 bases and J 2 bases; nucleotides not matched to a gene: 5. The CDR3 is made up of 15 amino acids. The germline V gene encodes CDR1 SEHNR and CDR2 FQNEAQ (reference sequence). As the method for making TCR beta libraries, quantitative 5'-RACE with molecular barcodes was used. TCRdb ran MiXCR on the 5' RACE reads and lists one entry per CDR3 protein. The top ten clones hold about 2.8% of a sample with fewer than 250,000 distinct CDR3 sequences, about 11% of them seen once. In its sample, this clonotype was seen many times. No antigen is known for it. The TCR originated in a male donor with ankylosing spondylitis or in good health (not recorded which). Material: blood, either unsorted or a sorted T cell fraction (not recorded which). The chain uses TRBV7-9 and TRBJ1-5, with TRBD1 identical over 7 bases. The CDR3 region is CASSSYTGGNQPQHF. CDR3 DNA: TGTGCCAGCAGCTCTTACACAGGGGGCAATCAGCCCCAGCATTTT.